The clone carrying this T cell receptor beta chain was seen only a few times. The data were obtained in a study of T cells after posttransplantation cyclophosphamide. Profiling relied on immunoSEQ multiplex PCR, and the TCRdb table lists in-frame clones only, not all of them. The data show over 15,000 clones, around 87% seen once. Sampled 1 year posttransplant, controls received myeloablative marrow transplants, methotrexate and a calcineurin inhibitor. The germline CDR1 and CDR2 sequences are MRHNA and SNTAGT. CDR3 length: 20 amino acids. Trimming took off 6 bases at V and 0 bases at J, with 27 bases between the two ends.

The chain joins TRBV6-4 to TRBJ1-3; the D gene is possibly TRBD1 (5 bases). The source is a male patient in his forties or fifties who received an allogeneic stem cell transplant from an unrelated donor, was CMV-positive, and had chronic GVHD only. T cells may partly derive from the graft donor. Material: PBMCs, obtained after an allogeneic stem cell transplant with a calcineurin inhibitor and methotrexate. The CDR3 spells CASRTPPKQGPPSSGNTIYF. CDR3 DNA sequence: TGTGCCAGCAGGACCCCTCCTAAGCAGGGTCCCCCTAGCTCTGGAAACACCATATATTTT.